These 24 T cell receptor beta chains were sequenced from one sample in a study of T cells after yellow fever vaccination. MiXCR was run by TCRdb on the 5' RACE reads, yielding one entry per CDR3 protein. The sample holds around 310,000 distinct CDR3 sequences, roughly 4% seen once. Material: PBMCs, obtained on the day of the yellow fever booster vaccination. These receptor sequences come from a man between 18 and 29 years old who received the YFV17D yellow fever vaccine.

This clonotype was counted many times. The V gene is TRBV4-3, the J gene TRBJ2-7, with 11 bases fitting TRBD2. Germline CDR1 and CDR2: LGHNA and YSLEER. With V trimmed by 1 base and J by 7 bases, 6 bases remained unmatched. CDR3 length: 15 residues. CDR3 DNA sequence: TGCGCCAGCAGCCAAGGTAGCGGGGGGGTCTCTGAGCAGTACTTC. It yields the protein CASSQGSGGVSEQYF.

This clonotype occurred a few times. CDR3 sequence reads: CASSQQGSGNTIYF. The CDR3 DNA follows: TGTGCCAGCAGCCAACAGGGCTCTGGAAACACCATATATTTT. The chain carries TRBV6-5 and TRBJ1-3; a possible D gene is TRBD1 (6 bases). The CDR3 runs 14 residues. Germline V lookup: CDR1 MNHEY, CDR2 SVGAGI. V was cut by 6 bases and J by 0 bases, with 9 bases left in between.

This clonotype was seen only a few times. The gene calls are TRBV9 and TRBJ2-3, with 7 bases matching TRBD2. Germline values: CDR1 SGDLS, CDR2 YYNGEE. J lost 0 bases, V lost 3 bases, and 7 bases had no gene match. This CDR3 spans 16 amino acids. The CDR3 DNA reads TGTGCCAGCAGCGAAGGGCTAGCGGTTAGCACAGATACGCAGTATTTT. Translation gives CASSEGLAVSTDTQYF.

This clonotype was counted many times. CDR3 protein: CASSQGGTGVYSPLHF. In DNA, the CDR3 is TGTGCCAGCAGCCAAGGAGGGACAGGGGTTTATTCACCCCTCCACTTT. The rearrangement joins TRBV4-2 to TRBJ1-6, with 10 bases identical to TRBD1. Per the germline V gene, CDR1 is LGHNA and CDR2 is YNFKEQ. The CDR3 runs to 16 residues. The ends lost 1 base at V and 8 bases at J; junction bases unmatched: 5.

The CDR3 nucleotides read TGTGCCAGTTTAAAGCGGGACATTCAGTACTTC. Its translation is CASLKRDIQYF. This rearrangement joins TRBV18 to TRBJ2-4; D might be TRBD2 (6 bases). Trimming removed 9 bases at V and 8 bases at J, with 11 bases between. The CDR3 loop spans 11 amino acids. Germline CDR1 KGHSH, CDR2 LQKENI. The full variable domain, with the rest looked up from reference TRBV18 and TRBJ2-4, is NAGVMQNPRHLVRRRGQEARLRCSPMKGHSHVYWYRQLPEEGLKFMVYLQKENIIDESGMPKERFSAEFPKEGPSILRIQQVVRGDSAAYFCASLKRDIQYFGAGTRLSVL.

This clonotype occurred many times. The J gene is TRBJ1-6, the V gene TRBV7-2; D remains unclear. Germline V gives CDR1 SGHTA, CDR2 FQGNSA. This CDR3 is built from 14 residues. Trimming took 1 base from V and 10 from J, leaving 11 bases between them. CDR3 sequence: CASSLERLGSPLHF. The DNA of the CDR3 is TGTGCCAGCAGCTTAGAACGGCTGGGGTCACCCCTCCACTTT.

This clonotype came up a few times. The gene calls are TRBV5-5 and TRBJ2-1; D is ambiguous. Germline CDR1 is SGHKS and CDR2 is YYEKEE (reference sequence). This CDR3 comprises 12 residues. V lost 4 bases, J lost 8 bases, and 10 bases lay in between. CDR3 residues: CASSRLVDEQFF. In nucleotides, the CDR3 is TGTGCCAGCAGCCGCCTCGTAGATGAGCAGTTCTTC.

This clonotype showed up many times. CDR3 residues: CASSQVALAGGPGETQYF. In DNA, the CDR3 is TGTGCCAGCAGCCAAGTGGCGCTAGCGGGGGGGCCGGGTGAGACCCAGTACTTC. V gene TRBV4-2 combines with J gene TRBJ2-5; 12 nucleotides line up with TRBD2. Germline-derived CDR1 and CDR2 are LGHNA and YNFKEQ. CDR3 size: 18 residues. V dropped 1 base and J dropped 5; count of bases not matched to a gene: 11.

This clonotype has at least ten counts. The chain is built from TRBV24-1 and TRBJ2-1; D is undetermined. The CDR3 is 13 residues long. V gave up 7 bases and J gave up 7 bases, with 13 bases separating them. The germline V gene encodes CDR1 KGHDR and CDR2 SFDVKD. CDR3 bases: TGTGCCACCAGGAATTCAGCCGGGAATGAGCAGTTCTTC. This encodes CATRNSAGNEQFF.

There are many counts of this clonotype. This chain joins TRBV18 and TRBJ2-2, with D possibly being TRBD1 or TRBD2 (5 bases each). Germline V CDR1 and CDR2: KGHSH, LQKENI. V was clipped by 3 bases and J by 6 bases, with 20 bases between them. This CDR3 spans 17 amino acids. The CDR3 spells CASSPYGAGLTSGELFF. The CDR3 coding sequence is TGTGCCAGCTCACCGTATGGGGCTGGACTCACGTCCGGGGAGCTGTTTTTT.

This clonotype appeared many times. The chain employs TRBV6-6 and TRBJ2-6; 7 nucleotides match TRBD1. The V and J ends lost 7 bases and 0 bases, in that order; junction bases with no gene match: 3. The CDR3 spans 15 residues. The germline CDR1 and CDR2 sequences are MNHNY and SVGAGI (reference sequence). The CDR3 reads CASNHRGSGANVLTF. CDR3 DNA sequence: TGTGCCAGCAACCACAGGGGCTCTGGGGCCAACGTCCTGACTTTC.

In this sample, this clonotype turned up a few times. The V gene is TRBV5-1, the J gene TRBJ2-7, with a weak D call TRBD2 (5 bases). The CDR3 is 15 residues long. V was pared by 5 bases and J by 0 bases, with 15 bases between. Per germline, CDR1 SGHRS and CDR2 YFSETQ. As DNA, the CDR3 is TGCGCCAGCAGTGATAGCGTTGCAGGCTCCTACGAGCAGTACTTC. The encoded protein is CASSDSVAGSYEQYF. Filled out from reference TRBV5-1 and TRBJ2-7, the complete variable domain reads KAGVTQTPRYLIKTRGQQVTLSCSPISGHRSVSWYQQTPGQGLQFLFEYFSETQRNKGNFPGRFSGRQFSNSRSEMNVSTLELGDSALYLCASSDSVAGSYEQYFGPGTRLTVT.

V is TRBV4-2 and J is TRBJ2-2, with a possible D match to TRBD1 (5 bases). The V and J ends lost 1 base and 9 bases respectively, with 9 bases between them. Germline V gene data show CDR1 as LGHNA and CDR2 as YNFKEQ. This CDR3 is 13 amino acids long. The CDR3 protein is CASSQAGFRELFF. CDR3 coding DNA: TGTGCCAGCAGCCAAGCAGGGTTCCGGGAGCTGTTTTTT.

This clonotype was picked up many times. The CDR3 loop reads CASSIREAAGGYTF. The CDR3 DNA is TGTGCCAGCAGCATCCGAGAGGCCGCCGGGGGCTACACCTTC. The gene calls are TRBV5-4 and TRBJ1-2; no firm D call. CDR1 and CDR2 from the germline V gene are SGHNT and YYREEE (reference sequence). The V end lost 4 bases, the J end lost 8 bases, and 18 bases lay between the germline ends. There are 14 residues in the CDR3.

This chain links TRBV10-3 with TRBJ2-1; D is unclear. Trimming left V 3 bases short and J 4 bases short, with 10 bases between. CDR3 length: 14 amino acids. The germline V gene has CDR1 ENHRY and CDR2 SYGVKD. The CDR3 here is CAISDPAPYNEQFF. The CDR3 DNA reads as TGTGCCATCAGTGACCCGGCCCCATACAATGAGCAGTTCTTC.

The genes are TRBV20-1 and TRBJ2-3; 7 bases are shared with TRBD2. The CDR3 extends over 15 amino acids. The ends lost 0 bases at V and 0 bases at J; junction bases unmatched: 3. Germline-derived CDR1 and CDR2 are DFQATT and SNEGSKA (reference sequence). CDR3 sequence (DNA): TGCAGTGCTAGAGACAGCGGGGAGAGCACAGATACGCAGTATTTT. Encoded protein: CSARDSGESTDTQYF.

CDR3 amino acids: CASTGGSGYNEQFF. The CDR3, as DNA: TGTGCCAGCACCGGGGGTTCAGGGTACAATGAGCAGTTCTTC. The chain links TRBV9 to TRBJ2-1; perhaps TRBD2 as D (6 bases). CDR3 length: 14 amino acids. Germline CDR1 reads SGDLS; CDR2 reads YYNGEE. The ends were cut back, 6 bases at V and 4 bases at J, with 14 bases in the middle.

This clonotype was detected ten times or more. The rearrangement joins TRBV4-3 to TRBJ2-3, with D possibly matching TRBD1 (6 bases). CDR3 size: 16 residues. The germline V gene encodes CDR1 LGHNA and CDR2 YSLEER. Between the trimmed V and J ends, which lost 1 base and 0 bases, there was a span of 11 bases. The CDR3 region has the DNA TGCGCCAGCAGCCAAGGCAGGGGCCCTAGCACAGATACGCAGTATTTT. Its translation: CASSQGRGPSTDTQYF.

In its sample, this clonotype was seen many times. The genes are TRBV5-1 and TRBJ2-5, with 7 bases lining up with TRBD1. V lost 4 bases, J lost 2 bases, and 8 bases stayed unmatched. Germline V lookup: CDR1 SGHRS, CDR2 YFSETQ. CDR3 length equals 15 residues. Here the CDR3 reads CASSRRTGKQETQYF. CDR3 bases: TGCGCCAGCAGCCGACGGACAGGCAAGCAAGAGACCCAGTACTTC.

This clonotype has at least ten counts. This chain connects TRBV15 to TRBJ2-7; tentatively, D is TRBD1 or TRBD2 (5 bases each). The CDR3 sequence is 15 residues long. V was trimmed by 0 bases and J by 3 bases, leaving 12 bases between them. Germline V lookup: CDR1 LNHNV, CDR2 YYDKDF (reference sequence). Here the CDR3 DNA reads TGTGCCACCAGCAGAGATCGGGGCACCCTCTACGAGCAGTACTTC. This gives the protein CATSRDRGTLYEQYF.

The rearrangement joins TRBV28 to TRBJ1-6, with 9 bases identical to TRBD1. This CDR3 comprises 13 residues. Losses at the gene ends were 8 bases for V and 11 bases for J; bases not matched to a gene: 7. Germline V gene sequence: CDR1 MDHEN, CDR2 SYDVKM. The CDR3 loop reads CASLQGAIPPLHF. The CDR3 DNA reads as TGTGCCAGCCTACAGGGGGCTATCCCACCCCTCCACTTT.

This clonotype has at least ten counts. The chain combines TRBV4-1 with TRBJ1-6; the match to TRBD1 covers 10 bases. This CDR3 is 13 amino acids long. CDR1 and CDR2 (germline): MGHRA, YSYEKL. Trimming cost V 6 bases and J 7 bases; bases outside gene matches: 0. DNA of the CDR3: TGCGCCAGCAGGGGACAGGGGAATTCACCCCTCCACTTT. As protein: CASRGQGNSPLHF.

This clonotype was seen many times. The V call is TRBV7-2, the J call TRBJ2-4, with 10 nucleotides matching TRBD1. Germline loops: CDR1 SGHTA, CDR2 FQGNSA. V shed 6 bases, J shed 8 bases, and the junction held 7 bases outside the gene matches. This CDR3 contains 14 residues. CDR3 coding DNA: TGTGCCAGCAGTTCGACAGGGGGCAGGGACATTCAGTACTTC. The encoded protein is CASSSTGGRDIQYF.

The chain combines TRBV10-3 with TRBJ2-6; D call uncertain. V lost 3 bases, J lost 0 bases, and 6 bases lay in between. This CDR3 is built from 15 residues. Germline assignment: CDR1 ENHRY and CDR2 SYGVKD. CDR3 region: CAISDQYSGANVLTF. The CDR3 region has the DNA TGTGCCATCAGTGACCAGTACTCTGGGGCCAACGTCCTGACTTTC.